Below are 15 T cell receptor beta chains sequenced from a single sample in a study of blood T cell repertoires in COVID-19. Some clones are missing from TCRdb's copy, which holds only in-frame ones; the method was immunoSEQ multiplex PCR. The table records approximately 170,000 clones, around 88% of them present only once. Sequenced sample: peripheral blood. All receptors derive from a woman aged 65 to 85 who had recovered from COVID-19.

The J gene is TRBJ2-1, the V gene TRBV6-2 or TRBV6-3; TRBD2 matches at 9 bases. J lost 9 bases, V lost 0 bases, and 15 bases had no gene match. Germline values: CDR1 MNHEY, CDR2 SVGEGT. The CDR3 loop spans 18 amino acids. The CDR3 coding sequence is TGTGCCAGCAGTTACTCGAGGGGGGGCGGGAGGGCCGGGGGTGAGCAGTTCTTC. Encoded protein: CASSYSRGGGRAGGEQFF.

The chain carries TRBV12-5 and TRBJ2-7; D is ambiguous. In germline, CDR1 is LGHNT, CDR2 FRNRAP. The CDR3 contains 13 residues. Trimming removed 1 base from V and 3 bases from J, with 7 bases in between. Here the CDR3 reads CASGLGPYYEQYF. The CDR3 coding sequence is TGTGCTAGTGGTTTGGGTCCTTACTACGAGCAGTACTTC.

For the CDR3, the DNA is TGTGCCAGTAGTATAGAGCCCCTCATGGGACAGGGTCTTAGGGCCAACGTCCTGACTTTC. This encodes CASSIEPLMGQGLRANVLTF. The rearrangement uses TRBV19 and TRBJ2-6, with 9 bases aligning to TRBD1. V shed 0 bases, J shed 5 bases, and the junction held 14 bases outside the gene matches. This CDR3 is built from 20 residues. Germline V lookup: CDR1 LNHDA, CDR2 SQIVND (reference sequence).

The chain couples TRBV5-1 to TRBJ2-7; TRBD2 matches 7 bases. Looked up from germline, CDR1 is SGHRS and CDR2 is YFSETQ. The ends lost 4 bases at V and 4 bases at J; junction bases unmatched: 11. CDR3 length: 15 amino acids. The DNA for the CDR3 is TGCGCCAGCAGCCCATGGGACTCCGGGGGGTACGAGCAGTACTTC. Translated: CASSPWDSGGYEQYF.

This chain joins TRBV18 and TRBJ2-7; maybe TRBD1 (6 bases). The V end was cut by 5 bases, the J end by 0 bases, with 8 bases between. The CDR3 totals 13 residues. In germline, CDR1 is KGHSH, CDR2 LQKENI. The CDR3 spells CASSTGSSYEQYF. The CDR3 DNA sequence: TGTGCCAGCTCAACAGGGAGCTCCTACGAGCAGTACTTC.

This clone was seen more than once but under ten times. This rearrangement joins TRBV30 to TRBJ1-6, with D possibly being TRBD1 (6 bases). The CDR3 is 14 residues long. The ends were cut back, 0 bases at V and 7 bases at J, with 10 bases in the middle. Germline loops: CDR1 GTSNPN, CDR2 SVGIG (reference sequence). CDR3 residues: CAWSVGARNSPLHF. As DNA, the CDR3 is TGTGCCTGGAGTGTGGGGGCTCGGAATTCACCCCTCCACTTT. Filled out from reference TRBV30 and TRBJ1-6, the complete variable domain reads SQTIHQWPATLVQPVGSPLSLECTVEGTSNPNLYWYRQAAGRGLQLLFYSVGIGQISSEVPQNLSASRPQDRQFILSSKKLLLSDSGFYLCAWSVGARNSPLHFGNGTRLTVT.

The chain has TRBV27 and TRBJ2-7; 10 nucleotides agree with TRBD2. Germline V gene data show CDR1 as MNHEY and CDR2 as SMNVEV (reference sequence). Trimming cost V 5 bases and J 3 bases; bases outside gene matches: 7. This CDR3 region has 15 residues. The CDR3 bases are TGTGCCAGCAGTCCGTTAGCGGGAGGCTACTACGAGCAGTACTTC. It is translated as CASSPLAGGYYEQYF.

This chain links TRBV3-1 (or the pseudogene TRBV3-2) with TRBJ1-2; D gene uncertain. V was clipped by 0 bases and J by 7 bases, with 6 bases between them. Germline V lookup: CDR1 LGHDT, CDR2 YNNKEL (reference sequence). The CDR3 has 12 residues. CDR3 amino acids: CASSQERFGYTF. CDR3 nucleotide sequence: TGTGCCAGCAGCCAAGAGCGGTTTGGCTACACCTTC.

The chain couples TRBV18 to TRBJ1-4; the D gene is possibly TRBD1 (5 bases). The CDR3 contains 16 residues. V lost 6 bases and J 4 bases, leaving 18 bases between the germline ends. CDR1 and CDR2 (germline): KGHSH, LQKENI. The CDR3 reads CASSPRRAGNNEKLFF. As DNA, the CDR3 is TGTGCCAGCTCTCCCAGGAGGGCAGGGAATAATGAAAAACTGTTTTTT.

The rearrangement joins TRBV5-1 to TRBJ2-1; the match to TRBD1 covers 11 bases. J was trimmed by 8 bases and V by 0 bases; bases with no gene match: 7. Germline V gene data show CDR1 as SGHRS and CDR2 as YFSETQ. This CDR3 is 16 amino acids long. The CDR3 DNA reads as TGCGCCAGCAGCTTGGCCGGGACAGGGGGTAACGATGAGCAGTTCTTC. Its protein is CASSLAGTGGNDEQFF.

This chain connects TRBV6-5 to TRBJ1-1; perhaps TRBD1 as D (6 bases). V was shortened by 4 bases and J by 4 bases, with 13 bases between the two germline ends. Germline V gene lookup returns CDR1 MNHEY and CDR2 SVGAGI. The CDR3 runs 14 residues. CDR3 DNA: TGTGCCAGCAGTTGGGGGCCCGGGTCCACTGAAGCTTTCTTT. The encoded protein is CASSWGPGSTEAFF.

The rearrangement links TRBV5-1 to TRBJ1-1; 8 bases are a match to TRBD1. Germline values: CDR1 SGHRS, CDR2 YFSETQ. This CDR3 has 15 residues. The junction had 13 bases not matched to a gene; V was cut back by 6 bases and J by 6 bases. The CDR3 reads CASNLYQGAGAEAFF. CDR3 nucleotides: TGCGCCAGCAACTTATACCAGGGGGCTGGAGCTGAAGCTTTCTTT.

The V and J genes are TRBV6-5 and TRBJ2-7; D perhaps matches TRBD2 (6 bases). The ends were cut back, 4 bases at V and 7 bases at J, with 8 bases in the middle. There are 11 residues in the CDR3. Germline CDR1 is MNHEY and CDR2 is SVGAGI. Here the CDR3 DNA reads TGTGCCAGCAGTTTCGCGGGGGAGCAGTACTTC. Translating it yields CASSFAGEQYF.

The chain couples TRBV30 to TRBJ1-2, with D tentatively TRBD1 (6 bases). The germline CDR1 and CDR2 sequences are GTSNPN and SVGIG (reference sequence). The V and J ends lost 3 bases and 2 bases respectively, with 22 bases between them. This CDR3 region has 17 residues. CDR3: CAWRPGARQATNYGYTF. CDR3 coding DNA: TGTGCCTGGAGGCCAGGAGCCCGACAGGCCACCAACTATGGCTACACCTTC.

The gene calls are TRBV2 and TRBJ1-1, with 11 bases matching TRBD1. Germline V gene sequence: CDR1 SNHLY, CDR2 FYNNEI. With 7 bases clipped from V and 4 bases from J, the junction kept 8 bases outside the gene matches. This CDR3 is built from 15 residues. CDR3 in amino acids: CASTPDRGRGTEAFF. The CDR3 bases are TGTGCCAGCACCCCGGACAGGGGGCGGGGCACTGAAGCTTTCTTT.